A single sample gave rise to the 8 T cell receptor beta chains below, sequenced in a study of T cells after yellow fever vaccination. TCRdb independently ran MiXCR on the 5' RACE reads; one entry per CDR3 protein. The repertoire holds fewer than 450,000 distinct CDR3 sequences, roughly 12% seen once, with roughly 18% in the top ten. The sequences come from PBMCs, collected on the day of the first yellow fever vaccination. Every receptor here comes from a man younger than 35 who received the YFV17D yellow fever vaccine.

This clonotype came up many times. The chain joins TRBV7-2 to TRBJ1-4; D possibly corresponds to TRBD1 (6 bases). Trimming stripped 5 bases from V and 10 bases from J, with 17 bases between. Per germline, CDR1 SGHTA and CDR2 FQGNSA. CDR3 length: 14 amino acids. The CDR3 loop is CASSPRGGAGKLFF. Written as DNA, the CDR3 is TGTGCCAGCAGCCCTCGGGGGGGGGCCGGAAAACTGTTTTTT.

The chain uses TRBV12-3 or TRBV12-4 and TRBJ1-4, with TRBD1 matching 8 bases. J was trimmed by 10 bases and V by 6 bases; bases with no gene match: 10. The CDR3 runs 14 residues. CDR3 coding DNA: TGTGCCAGCAGCCCCGGACAGGGTCGGGGAAAACTGTTTTTT. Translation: CASSPGQGRGKLFF.

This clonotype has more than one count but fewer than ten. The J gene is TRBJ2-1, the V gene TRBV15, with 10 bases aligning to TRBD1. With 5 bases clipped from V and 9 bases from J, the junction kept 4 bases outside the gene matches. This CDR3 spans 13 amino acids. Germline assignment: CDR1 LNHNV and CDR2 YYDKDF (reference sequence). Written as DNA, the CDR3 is TGTGCCACCAGCTCCCGGGACAGGGGTGAGCAGTTCTTC. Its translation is CATSSRDRGEQFF.

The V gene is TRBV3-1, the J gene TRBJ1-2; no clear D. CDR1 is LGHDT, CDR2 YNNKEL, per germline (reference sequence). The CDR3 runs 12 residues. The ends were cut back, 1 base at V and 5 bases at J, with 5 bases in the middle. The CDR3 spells CASSQGTYGYTF. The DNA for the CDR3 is TGTGCCAGCAGCCAAGGCACTTATGGCTACACCTTC.

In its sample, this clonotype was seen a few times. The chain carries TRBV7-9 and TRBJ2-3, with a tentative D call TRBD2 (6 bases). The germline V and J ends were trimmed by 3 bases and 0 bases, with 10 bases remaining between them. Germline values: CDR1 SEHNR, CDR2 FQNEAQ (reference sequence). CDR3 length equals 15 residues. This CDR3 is CASSFTGLSTDTQYF. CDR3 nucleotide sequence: TGTGCCAGCAGCTTTACGGGACTTAGCACAGATACGCAGTATTTT.

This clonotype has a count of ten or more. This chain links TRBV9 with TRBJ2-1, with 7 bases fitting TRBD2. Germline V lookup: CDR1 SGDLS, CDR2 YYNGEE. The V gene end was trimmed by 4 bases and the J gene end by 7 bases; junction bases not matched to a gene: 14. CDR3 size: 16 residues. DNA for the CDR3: TGTGCCAGCAGCAAATGGCTAGCGGAACTTAGGAATGAGCAGTTCTTC. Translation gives CASSKWLAELRNEQFF.

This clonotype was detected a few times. The CDR3 region has the DNA TGTGCCATCAGATCCGGGACTACTTCCTACGAGCAGTACTTC. Translation gives CAIRSGTTSYEQYF. The chain recombines TRBV10-3 with TRBJ2-7; 7 positions match TRBD2. V lost 6 bases to trimming and J lost 1 base; unmatched junction nucleotides: 6. Germline values: CDR1 ENHRY, CDR2 SYGVKD. The CDR3 is made up of 14 amino acids.

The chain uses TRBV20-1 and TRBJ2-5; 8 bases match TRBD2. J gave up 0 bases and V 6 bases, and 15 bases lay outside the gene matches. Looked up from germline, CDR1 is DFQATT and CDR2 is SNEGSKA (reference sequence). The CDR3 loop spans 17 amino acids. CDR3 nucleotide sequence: TGCAGTGCCTCCTGGGCGGGGGGCATTGGGTACCAAGAGACCCAGTACTTC. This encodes CSASWAGGIGYQETQYF.